One sample yielded the 12 T cell receptor beta chains listed below, sequenced in a study of blood T cell repertoires in COVID-19. This table comes from immunoSEQ multiplex PCR, and its TCRdb copy is limited to in-frame clones, with some not included. Of 88,000 or so clones listed, about four fifths are singletons. Source material: peripheral blood. The receptors here all came from a human donor in a cohort sampled during active COVID-19.

The chain links TRBV3-1 (or the pseudogene TRBV3-2) to TRBJ2-5, with TRBD2 matching 9 bases. The CDR3 length is 15 residues. Germline loops: CDR1 LGHDT, CDR2 YNNKEL (reference sequence). The trim removed 4 bases at V and 1 base at J, leaving 4 bases unmatched. CDR3 amino acids: CASSPPGLAQETQYF. CDR3 nucleotides: TGTGCCAGCAGCCCGCCGGGACTAGCCCAAGAGACCCAGTACTTC.

This clone appeared a few times. The chain joins TRBV6-5 to TRBJ1-1; TRBD1 is a possible D gene (5 bases). CDR1 and CDR2 (germline): MNHEY, SVGAGI. Between the trimmed V and J ends, which lost 7 bases and 0 bases, there was a span of 12 bases. This CDR3 region has 14 residues. CDR3 nucleotides: TGTGCCAGCAATGCAGGGATCATGAACACTGAAGCTTTCTTT. Protein sequence: CASNAGIMNTEAFF.

This clone was detected ten times or more. The chain carries TRBV5-4 and TRBJ2-5, with D tentatively TRBD1 (6 bases). V was clipped by 6 bases and J by 5 bases, with 20 bases between them. CDR1 and CDR2 from the germline V gene are SGHNT and YYREEE (reference sequence). The CDR3 is made up of 15 amino acids. Written as DNA, the CDR3 is TGTGCCAGCACCCGACGACAGGTCCTAGAGGAGACCCAGTACTTC. Its translation is CASTRRQVLEETQYF.

The chain is built from TRBV5-5 and TRBJ2-3, with D perhaps matching TRBD2 (5 bases). The CDR3 is 14 amino acids. V lost 4 bases and J 4 bases, leaving 13 bases between the germline ends. Germline CDR1 reads SGHKS; CDR2 reads YYEKEE (reference sequence). The CDR3 DNA follows: TGTGCCAGCAGCCCGGAAATACTAGCAGATACGCAGTATTTT. Its protein product is CASSPEILADTQYF.

This clone was detected a few times. The rearrangement links TRBV6-5 to TRBJ1-3; tentatively, D is TRBD1 (6 bases). Germline V gene lookup returns CDR1 MNHEY and CDR2 SVGAGI. The CDR3 loop spans 15 amino acids. Trimming cost V 6 bases and J 3 bases, with 15 bases left between them. In DNA, the CDR3 is TGTGCCAGCAGCCCCATCAGGGGTGGTGGAAACACCATATATTTT. Amino acid sequence: CASSPIRGGGNTIYF.

This chain connects TRBV10-1 to TRBJ1-1; D remains unclear. Deletions cut 2 bases from V and 4 bases from J, with 8 bases between. This CDR3 region has 13 residues. Germline lookup yields CDR1 WNHNN and CDR2 SYGVQD (reference sequence). The CDR3 spells CASSELWSTEAFF. The DNA of the CDR3 is TGCGCCAGCAGTGAGCTGTGGAGCACTGAAGCTTTCTTT.

V usage is TRBV19 and J usage is TRBJ2-1, with 8 bases aligning to TRBD1. The length of the CDR3 is 11 residues. With V trimmed by 8 bases and J by 8 bases, 2 bases remained unmatched. Per germline, CDR1 LNHDA and CDR2 SQIVND (reference sequence). CDR3 sequence reads: CASQGAYEQFF. CDR3 sequence (DNA): TGTGCCAGTCAGGGGGCGTATGAGCAGTTCTTC.

This clone was detected a few times. The chain employs TRBV11-1 and TRBJ2-7; 12 bases are shared with TRBD1. Germline V gives CDR1 SGHAT, CDR2 FQDESV (reference sequence). The J segment lost 4 bases and the V segment lost 5 bases, leaving 6 bases of the junction unmatched. The CDR3 runs to 15 residues. DNA for the CDR3: TGTGCCAGCAGCCCTAGGGACAGGGGGCTTTACGAGCAGTACTTC. Protein: CASSPRDRGLYEQYF.

V and J are TRBV25-1 and TRBJ2-1, with D perhaps matching TRBD1 (6 bases). Trimming removed 4 bases from V and 8 bases from J, with 18 bases in between. The CDR3 extends over 15 amino acids. Germline CDR1 is MGHDK and CDR2 is SYGVNS. CDR3 residues: CASSGPSRDIYEQFF. CDR3 DNA sequence: TGTGCCAGCAGTGGACCATCCCGGGACATCTATGAGCAGTTCTTC.

The CDR3 loop reads CASSQGGASGSTQYF. CDR3 bases: TGTGCCAGCAGTCAGGGGGGGGCTAGCGGGAGTACGCAGTATTTT. This rearrangement joins TRBV7-6 to TRBJ2-3, with TRBD2 matching 10 bases. This CDR3 has 15 amino acids. Germline CDR1 and CDR2: SGHVS and FNYEAQ. V shed 6 bases and J 8 bases; nucleotides not matched to a gene: 11.

The genes are TRBV5-1 and TRBJ2-7, with 8 bases identical to TRBD1. The CDR3 totals 16 residues. Unmatched junction bases numbered 11, after V lost 5 bases and J lost 1 base. CDR1 SGHRS and CDR2 YFSETQ come from the germline V gene. CDR3 nucleotides: TGCGCCAGCAGTAATGGGATCGGGACAGGATCCTACGAGCAGTACTTC. Its protein product is CASSNGIGTGSYEQYF. The full variable domain, its missing parts supplied by reference TRBV5-1 and TRBJ2-7, is KAGVTQTPRYLIKTRGQQVTLSCSPISGHRSVSWYQQTPGQGLQFLFEYFSETQRNKGNFPGRFSGRQFSNSRSEMNVSTLELGDSALYLCASSNGIGTGSYEQYFGPGTRLTVT.

The chain is built from TRBV6-5 and TRBJ2-1; tentative D call: TRBD2 (5 bases). Looked up from germline, CDR1 is MNHEY and CDR2 is SVGAGI. V lost 6 bases and J lost 8, with 8 bases in between. The CDR3 is 11 amino acids. In DNA, the CDR3 is TGTGCCAGCAGGAGGGCCTATGAGCAGTTCTTC. It specifies CASRRAYEQFF.